This T cell receptor (beta chain) emerged from a study of patients and donors after allogeneic stem cell transplantation. MiXCR, applied by TCRdb to the RT-PCR reads, yields one record per CDR3 protein. The sample lists about 57,000 distinct CDR3 sequences, less than 15% occurring once. Sequencing was carried out using blood, either unsorted or a sorted T cell fraction (not recorded which). The sequence derives from a human donor who was either an allogeneic HSCT recipient or a stem cell or donor lymphocyte infusion donor (not recorded which). It is not recorded whose cells these are; they may come from a transplant donor.

The CDR3 sequence is CSARDRQGGYEQYF. The CDR3 DNA sequence: TGCAGTGCTAGAGATCGACAGGGGGGGTACGAGCAGTACTTC. The chain is built from TRBV20-1 and TRBJ2-7, with 9 bases aligning to TRBD1. Germline CDR1 reads DFQATT; CDR2 reads SNEGSKA (reference sequence). V lost 0 bases and J lost 4; bases outside the gene matches: 4. The CDR3 contains 14 residues.